The clone carrying this T cell receptor (beta chain) was counted many times. MiXCR, applied by TCRdb to the 5' RACE reads, yields one record per CDR3 protein. The repertoire has 240,000 or so distinct CDR3 sequences, about 11% of them found once; the top ten carry 9% to 10%. The sample comes from a study of identical twins. There are 21 residues in the CDR3. The V gene lost 0 bases and the J gene lost 0 bases, with 24 bases spanning the gap. Germline CDR1 and CDR2: MNHEY and SVGEGT. The sequencing input was memory T cells sorted from blood. This receptor was obtained from a man aged 50-60 years in good health. The chain joins TRBV6-2 or TRBV6-3 to TRBJ2-1, with D tentatively TRBD1 (6 bases). CDR3 nucleotides: TGTGCCAGCAGTTACTCGAGGTCTGGGGGCCACAAGTACGGCTCCTACAATGAGCAGTTCTTC. Encoded protein: CASSYSRSGGHKYGSYNEQFF.